This T cell receptor beta chain was identified during a study of shared clonotypes between healthy human individuals. Study-level findings and limits: Non-shared clonotypes were found to have lower generation probabilities than the clonotypes that were shared by all four of the sorted-subset donors.

About this clone: The target antigen is unknown.

Clones were read by immunoSEQ multiplex PCR, and TCRdb kept only the in-frame ones, dropping some. The sample carries some 580,000 clones, around 97% recorded once. The germline V gene encodes CDR1 PRHDT and CDR2 FYEKMQ (reference sequence). Unmatched junction bases numbered 6, after V lost 1 base and J lost 0 bases. The CDR3 runs to 16 residues. This receptor was obtained from a woman aged 25 to 39 in good health. The rearrangement joins TRBV13 to TRBJ2-7; 7 bases map to TRBD1. Sequencing used naive CD4+ T cells sorted from blood. Subset given: CD45RA+ positively selected. In DNA form, the CDR3 reads TGTGCCAGCAGCTTAGTCTGGGGGACAGCCTCCTACGAGCAGTACTTC. It yields the protein CASSLVWGTASYEQYF.